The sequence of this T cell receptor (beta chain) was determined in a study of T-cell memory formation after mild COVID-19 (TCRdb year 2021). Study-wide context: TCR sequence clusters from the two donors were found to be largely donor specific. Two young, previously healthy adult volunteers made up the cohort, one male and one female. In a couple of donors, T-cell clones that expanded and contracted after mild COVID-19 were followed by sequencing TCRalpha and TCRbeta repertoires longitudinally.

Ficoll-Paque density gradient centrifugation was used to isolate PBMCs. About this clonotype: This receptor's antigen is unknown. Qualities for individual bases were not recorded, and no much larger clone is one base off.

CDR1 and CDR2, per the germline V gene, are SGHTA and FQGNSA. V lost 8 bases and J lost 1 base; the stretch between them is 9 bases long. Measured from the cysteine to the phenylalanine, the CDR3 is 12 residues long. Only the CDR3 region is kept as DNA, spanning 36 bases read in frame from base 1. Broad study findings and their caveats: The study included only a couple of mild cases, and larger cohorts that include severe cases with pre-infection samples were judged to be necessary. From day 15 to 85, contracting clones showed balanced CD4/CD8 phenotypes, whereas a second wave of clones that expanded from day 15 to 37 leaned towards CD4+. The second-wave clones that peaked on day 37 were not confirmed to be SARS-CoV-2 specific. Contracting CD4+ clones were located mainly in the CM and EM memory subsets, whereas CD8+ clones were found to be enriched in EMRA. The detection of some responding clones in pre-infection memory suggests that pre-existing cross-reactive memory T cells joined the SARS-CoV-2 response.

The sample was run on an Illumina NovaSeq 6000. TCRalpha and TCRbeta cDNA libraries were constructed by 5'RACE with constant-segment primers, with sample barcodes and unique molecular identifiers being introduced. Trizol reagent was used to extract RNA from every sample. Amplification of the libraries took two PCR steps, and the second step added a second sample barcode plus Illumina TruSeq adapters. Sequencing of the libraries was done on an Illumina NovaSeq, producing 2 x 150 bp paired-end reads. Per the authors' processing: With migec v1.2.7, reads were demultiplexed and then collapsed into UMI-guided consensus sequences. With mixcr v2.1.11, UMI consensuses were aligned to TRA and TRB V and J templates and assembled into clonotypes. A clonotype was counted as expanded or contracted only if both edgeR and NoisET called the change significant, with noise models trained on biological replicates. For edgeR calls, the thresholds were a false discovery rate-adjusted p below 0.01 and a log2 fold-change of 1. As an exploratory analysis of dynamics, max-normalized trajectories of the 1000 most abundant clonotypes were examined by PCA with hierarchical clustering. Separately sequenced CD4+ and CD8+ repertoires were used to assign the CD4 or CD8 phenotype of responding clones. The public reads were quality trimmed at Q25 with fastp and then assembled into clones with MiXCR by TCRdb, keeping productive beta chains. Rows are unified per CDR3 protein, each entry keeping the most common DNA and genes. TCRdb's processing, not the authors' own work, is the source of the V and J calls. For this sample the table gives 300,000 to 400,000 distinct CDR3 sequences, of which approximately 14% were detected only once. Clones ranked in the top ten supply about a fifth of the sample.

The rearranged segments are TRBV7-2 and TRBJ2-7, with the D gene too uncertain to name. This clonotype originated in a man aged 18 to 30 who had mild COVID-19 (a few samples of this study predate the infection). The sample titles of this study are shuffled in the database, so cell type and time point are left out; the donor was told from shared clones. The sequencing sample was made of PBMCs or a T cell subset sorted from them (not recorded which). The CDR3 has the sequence CASWANSYEQYF. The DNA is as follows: TGTGCCAGCTGGGCAAATTCCTACGAGCAGTACTTC.